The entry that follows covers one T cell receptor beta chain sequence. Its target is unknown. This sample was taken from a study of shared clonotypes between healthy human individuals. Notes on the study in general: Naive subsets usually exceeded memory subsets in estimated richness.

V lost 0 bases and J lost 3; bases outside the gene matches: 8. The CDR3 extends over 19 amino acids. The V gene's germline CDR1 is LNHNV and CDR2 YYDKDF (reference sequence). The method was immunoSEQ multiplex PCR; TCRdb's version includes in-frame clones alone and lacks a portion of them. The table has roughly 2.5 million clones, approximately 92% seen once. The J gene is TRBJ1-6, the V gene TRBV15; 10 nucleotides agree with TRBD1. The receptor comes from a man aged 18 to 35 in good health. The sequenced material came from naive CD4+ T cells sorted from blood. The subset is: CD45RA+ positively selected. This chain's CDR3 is CATSRDPRTGGGYNSPLHF. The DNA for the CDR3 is TGTGCCACCAGCAGAGATCCCAGGACAGGGGGGGGCTATAATTCACCCCTCCACTTT. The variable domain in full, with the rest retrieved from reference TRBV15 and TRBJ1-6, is DAMVIQNPRYQVTQFGKPVTLSCSQTLNHNVMYWYQQKSSQAPKLLFHYYDKDFNNEADTPDNFQSRRPNTSFCFLDIRSPGLGDTAMYLCATSRDPRTGGGYNSPLHFGNGTRLTVT.